The next 8 T cell receptor beta chains were all read from a single sample in a study of identical twins. TCRdb recomputed calls from the 5' RACE reads with MiXCR, one row per CDR3 protein. The table shows about 660,000 distinct CDR3 sequences, with around 8.6% occurring only once. These sequences were also reported in another study, on yellow fever vaccine responses in identical twins.

Sequences were obtained from PBMCs. The receptor source for this set is a woman between 18 and 29 years old in good health.

The CDR3 bases are TGTGCCAGCAGGAATACCGGGAGGGGAGGCGAGCAGTACTTC. Encoded protein: CASRNTGRGGEQYF. The chain combines TRBV28 with TRBJ2-7; 8 positions match TRBD2. J lost 6 bases, V lost 6 bases, and 10 bases had no gene match. This CDR3 has 14 amino acids. Germline V lookup: CDR1 MDHEN, CDR2 SYDVKM.

This clonotype has more than one count but fewer than ten. This chain joins TRBV7-9 and TRBJ1-2; unclear D gene. This CDR3 contains 12 residues. From germline, CDR1 is SEHNR and CDR2 FQNEAQ (reference sequence). V was pared by 4 bases and J by 5 bases, with 8 bases between. CDR3 residues: CASSSGWYGYTF. CDR3 nucleotide sequence: TGTGCCAGCAGCTCGGGGTGGTATGGCTACACCTTC.

This clonotype was seen ten or more times. V is TRBV7-3 and J is TRBJ1-1; the match to TRBD1 covers 8 bases. J lost 4 bases, V lost 2 bases, and 6 bases had no gene match. Per the germline V gene, CDR1 is SGHTA and CDR2 is FQGTGA. The CDR3 contains 15 residues. CDR3 in amino acids: CASSLHGQGLTEAFF. CDR3 sequence (DNA): TGTGCCAGCAGCTTACACGGACAGGGCCTCACTGAAGCTTTCTTT.

This clonotype was seen repeatedly, ten times or more. The V and J genes are TRBV24-1 and TRBJ2-5; 11 positions agree with TRBD2. This CDR3 spans 16 amino acids. Germline values: CDR1 KGHDR, CDR2 SFDVKD. V dropped 4 bases and J dropped 0; count of bases not matched to a gene: 3. The DNA of the CDR3 is TGTGCCACCAGTGACCCTAGCGGGGGGTACCAAGAGACCCAGTACTTC. Protein product: CATSDPSGGYQETQYF.

J is TRBJ2-2 and V is TRBV5-1; possible D gene TRBD2, 6 bases. The CDR3 runs to 14 residues. V lost 5 bases and J 3 bases, leaving 11 bases between the germline ends. Germline CDR1 reads SGHRS; CDR2 reads YFSETQ. The CDR3 region has the DNA TGCGCCAGCAGAACAGAGCGGGACACCGGGGAGCTGTTTTTT. Encoded protein: CASRTERDTGELFF.

This clonotype has a count of ten or more. V is TRBV24-1 and J is TRBJ2-1, with TRBD2 matching over 9 bases. Germline values: CDR1 KGHDR, CDR2 SFDVKD. After removal of 2 bases from V and 2 bases from J, the junction contained 3 bases not matched to a gene. CDR3 length: 16 residues. The CDR3 coding sequence is TGTGCCACCAGTGATTGGGCGGGAGGGCCCTACAATGAGCAGTTCTTC. Its protein is CATSDWAGGPYNEQFF.

This clonotype was detected only a few times. V is TRBV6-5 and J is TRBJ2-5, with D uncertain. Germline V lookup: CDR1 MNHEY, CDR2 SVGAGI. Trimming removed 0 bases at V and 4 bases at J, with 6 bases between. The CDR3 has 13 residues. This CDR3 is CASSYSPTETQYF. As DNA, the CDR3 is TGTGCCAGCAGTTACTCTCCGACAGAGACCCAGTACTTC.

The chain couples TRBV24-1 to TRBJ2-1; 10 bases map to TRBD2. CDR3 length equals 15 residues. Germline assignment: CDR1 KGHDR and CDR2 SFDVKD. Unmatched junction bases numbered 9, after V lost 7 bases and J lost 7 bases. The CDR3 region is CATRTTSGPQNEQFF. The DNA of the CDR3 is TGTGCCACCAGGACGACTAGCGGGCCCCAAAATGAGCAGTTCTTC.